A selection of T cell receptor beta chains follows, all from one sample in a study of blood T cell repertoires in COVID-19. Here immunoSEQ multiplex PCR was the method, and the copy in TCRdb shows in-frame clones only, minus some. The data contain about 370,000 clones, about 90% of them singletons. The material sequenced was peripheral blood. All receptors come from a woman aged 25 to 39 with COVID-19, enrolled during active disease. Each CDR3 is given with its conserved first and last residue. A D gene is named only where the DNA matches it firmly. Some rows mark clone size as missing; the rest say once, few, many or name a class of expanded clone.

>TRBD1|.|TRBJ2-7|TRBV11-2
TGTGCCAGCAGCTTAGGATGGGACAGGGTCTACGAGCAGTACTTC
CASSLGWDRVYEQYF
>.|.|TRBJ2-7|TRBV10-1
TGCGCCAGCAGTGACAACAGGGTACCCGGCGAGCAGTACTTC
CASSDNRVPGEQYF
>TRBD1|.|TRBJ1-4|TRBV30
TGTGCCGGACAGGGGAGGGATGAAAAACTGTTTTTT
CAGQGRDEKLFF
>TRBD2|.|TRBJ2-6|TRBV5-1
TGCGCCAGCGTAGGACTAGCGGGAGAGGGTGGGGCCAACGTCCTGACTTTC
CASVGLAGEGGANVLTF
>TRBD2|.|TRBJ2-2|TRBV3-1/TRBV3-2
TGTGCCAGCAGAAGAGTAGCGGGACCCACCGGGGAGCTGTTTTTT
CASRRVAGPTGELFF
>.|.|TRBJ1-4|TRBV18
TGTGCCAGCTCAAGTGGAGGGGATGAAAAACTGTTTTTT
CASSSGGDEKLFF
>.|.|TRBJ2-7|TRBV6-5
TGTGCCAGCAGTCGACAGGCTGGCTACGAGCAGTACTTC
CASSRQAGYEQYF
>TRBD2|once|TRBJ2-7|TRBV7-9
TGTGCCAGCAGCTTAGTCGCTAGCGGGAGGGCCTCCTACGAGCAGTACTTC
CASSLVASGRASYEQYF
>.|.|TRBJ2-3|TRBV6-6
TGTGCCAGCAGCTTAGAGGATACGCAGTATTTT
CASSLEDTQYF
>TRBD1|.|TRBJ1-5|TRBV7-2
TGTGCCAGCAGCCCCCCAGGGGGATTAAATCAGCCCCAGCATTTT
CASSPPGGLNQPQHF
>.|.|TRBJ1-2|TRBV7-3
TGTGCCAGCAGCTTTGAACAGGGCTATGGCTACACCTTC
CASSFEQGYGYTF
>TRBD1|.|TRBJ1-4|TRBV24-1
TGTGCCACCAGTGACCGAACAGGGGGCGCGATCGAAAAACTGTTTTTT
CATSDRTGGAIEKLFF
>.|.|TRBJ2-1|TRBV14
TGTGCCAGCAGCCAAGAGTCAGGGCGATACAATGAGCAGTTCTTC
CASSQESGRYNEQFF
>TRBD2|.|TRBJ2-1|TRBV5-1
TGCGCCAGCGCCTCCGGGACTAGCGGGTACAATGAGCAGTTCTTC
CASASGTSGYNEQFF
>.|.|TRBJ2-5|TRBV7-2
TGTGCCAGCAGCTTAAGTGGAGTCACGCGGGAGACCCAGTACTTC
CASSLSGVTRETQYF
>TRBD2|.|TRBJ2-3|TRBV7-2
TGTGCCAGCAGCTTACAACTAGCGGGAGTGCCATCCCCAGATACGCAGTATTTT
CASSLQLAGVPSPDTQYF
>.|few|TRBJ2-7|TRBV28
TGTGCCAGCAGTCCCCCTGAGGACACCCTCGAGCAGTACTTC
CASSPPEDTLEQYF
>.|.|TRBJ2-1|TRBV5-1
TGCGCCAGCAGCTTGTCCAAGGGGGGGAATGAGCAGTTCTTC
CASSLSKGGNEQFF
>.|.|TRBJ2-5|TRBV6-7
TGTGCCAGCAGTGAGGAGCGGAGGGAGACCCAGTACTTC
CASSEERRETQYF
>.|.|TRBJ2-6|TRBV30
TGTGCCTGGAGTGTCCTTCCTTCTGGGGCCAACGTCCTGACTTTC
CAWSVLPSGANVLTF
>TRBD1|.|TRBJ1-5|TRBV6-2/TRBV6-3
TGTGCCAGCAGCCCAGAGGGGGCGTGGGGCAATCAGCCCCAGCATTTT
CASSPEGAWGNQPQHF
>.|.|TRBJ1-1|TRBV3-1/TRBV3-2
TGTGCCAGCAGCCAAACAAATGAAGCTTTCTTT
CASSQTNEAFF
>.|.|TRBJ2-3|TRBV7-9
TGTGCCACCACGGCAGGCAAAAGCACAGATACGCAGTATTTT
CATTAGKSTDTQYF
>TRBD1|.|TRBJ2-5|TRBV7-3
TGTGCCAGCAGCTCGGAACAGGGGGAGACCCAGTACTTC
CASSSEQGETQYF
>TRBD1|few|TRBJ1-2|TRBV19
TGTGCCAGTAGTCCTCGGACAGGGTTGGGCTACACCTTC
CASSPRTGLGYTF
>TRBD1|.|TRBJ1-3|TRBV11-2
TGTGCCAGCAGTCGGGACAGGGGAATGCTCGGAAACACCATATATTTT
CASSRDRGMLGNTIYF
>TRBD2|once|TRBJ2-5|TRBV28
TGTGCCAGCAGTTCGCTAGCGGTACAAGAGACCCAGTACTTC
CASSSLAVQETQYF
>TRBD1|.|TRBJ1-1|TRBV30
TGTGCCTGGGGGACAGTGGGCACTGAAGCTTTCTTT
CAWGTVGTEAFF
>.|.|TRBJ1-6|TRBV2
TGTGCCAGCTTAGAAACAGACAGTTTCTATAATTCACCCCTCCACTTT
CASLETDSFYNSPLHF
>TRBD1|.|TRBJ2-1|TRBV7-9
TGTGCCAGCAGCCCTCCGGACAGGGTAGGCTCCTACAATGAGCAGTTCTTC
CASSPPDRVGSYNEQFF
>TRBD2|.|TRBJ2-3|TRBV5-1
TGCGCCAGCAGCTTAAACGTAGCGGGGCCCACAGATACGCAGTATTTT
CASSLNVAGPTDTQYF
>.|.|TRBJ1-6|TRBV3-1/TRBV3-2
TGTGCCAGCAGCCTCAATAATTCACCCCTCCACTTT
CASSLNNSPLHF
>TRBD1|.|TRBJ1-5|TRBV27
TGTGCCAGCAGTCCGCGGGACAGGGCCGATCAGCCCCAGCATTTT
CASSPRDRADQPQHF
>.|.|TRBJ1-6|TRBV6-6
TGTGCCAGCAGTTATGGCACGGAGAGGTCACCCCTCCACTTT
CASSYGTERSPLHF
>TRBD2|once|TRBJ2-7|TRBV10-1
TGCGCCAGCAGTGGAGGGGGACTAGCGAGTACCTACGAGCAGTACTTC
CASSGGGLASTYEQYF
>TRBD2|.|TRBJ2-1|TRBV5-1
TGCGCCAGCAGCTTGGACGTGACTAGCGGGAGGGCCGCCTACAATGAGCAGTTCTTC
CASSLDVTSGRAAYNEQFF
>.|.|TRBJ2-1|TRBV5-1
TGCGCCAGCAGCTCACAGGGCTACAATGAGCAGTTCTTC
CASSSQGYNEQFF